This TCR beta chain was sequenced for a study of blood T cell repertoires in COVID-19. Across the study: Donors in the United States, Italy and Spain gave samples during acute or convalescent COVID-19. The cDNA or gDNA used as material had been derived from T cells, B-cell-depleted T cells, or PBMCs.

Seattle-derived patients entered the study during active infection and were followed longitudinally. Original processing methods: Reference gene primer amplification gave estimated nucleated cell counts. Clones were sequenced by immunoSEQ multiplex PCR, and TCRdb holds only the in-frame ones, with some missing. V and J calls plus clone size are reproduced from that table; the DNA served to infer D and trimming. The data show some 80,000 clones, with roughly 85% seen just once and around 9.6% held by the top ten. The germline gives CDR1 SGHDN, CDR2 FVKESK. The CDR3 is 18 residues long. V shed 1 base and J 0 bases; nucleotides not matched to a gene: 4.

The chain has TRBV14 and TRBJ2-4; 12 bases are shared with TRBD2. The source is a man between 45 and 60 years old with COVID-19, enrolled during active disease. Material: peripheral blood. CDR3 residues: CASSQGTSGNGAKNIQYF. In DNA form, the CDR3 reads TGTGCCAGCAGCCAAGGGACTAGCGGGAATGGAGCCAAAAACATTCAGTACTTC.